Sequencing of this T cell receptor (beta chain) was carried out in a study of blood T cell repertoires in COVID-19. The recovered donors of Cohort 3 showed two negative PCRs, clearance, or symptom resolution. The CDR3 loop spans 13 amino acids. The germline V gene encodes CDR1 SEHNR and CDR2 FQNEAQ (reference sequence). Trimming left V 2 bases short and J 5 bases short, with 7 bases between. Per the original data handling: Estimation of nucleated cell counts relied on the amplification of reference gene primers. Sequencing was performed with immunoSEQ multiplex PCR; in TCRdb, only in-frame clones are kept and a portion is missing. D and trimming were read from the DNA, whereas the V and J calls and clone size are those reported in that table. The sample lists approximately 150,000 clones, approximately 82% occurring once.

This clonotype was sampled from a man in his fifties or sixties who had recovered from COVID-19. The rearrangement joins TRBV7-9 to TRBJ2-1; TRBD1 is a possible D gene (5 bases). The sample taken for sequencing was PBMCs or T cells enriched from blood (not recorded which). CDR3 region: CASSLIQDNEQFF. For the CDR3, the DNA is TGTGCCAGCAGCTTAATACAGGACAATGAGCAGTTCTTC.